This T cell receptor beta chain was identified in a study of cytomegalovirus exposure and HLA in healthy donors. Study-wide results and limits: Researchers counted 164 TCR beta chains as cytomegalovirus-associated.

The CDR3 spans 15 residues. Germline assignment: CDR1 SNHLY and CDR2 FYNNEI. The J segment lost 4 bases and the V segment lost 8 bases, leaving 9 bases of the junction unmatched. Data came from immunoSEQ multiplex PCR; TCRdb stores just in-frame clones and leaves some out. The table lists roughly 140,000 clones, approximately 88% of them singletons. Regarding this clone: Its antigen is not known.

This rearrangement joins TRBV2 to TRBJ1-2, with TRBD1 matching 11 bases. The source material was PBMCs. The receptor's source is a woman under 30 in good health and CMV-seropositive. The CDR3 loop is CASRGGTGGFYGYTF. The CDR3 bases are TGTGCCAGCCGTGGAGGGACAGGGGGATTCTATGGCTACACCTTC. The variable domain in full, with the rest retrieved from reference TRBV2 and TRBJ1-2, is EPEVTQTPSHQVTQMGQEVILRCVPISNHLYFYWYRQILGQKVEFLVSFYNNEISEKSEIFDDQFSVERPDGSNFTLKIRSTKLEDSAMYFCASRGGTGGFYGYTFGSGTRLTVV.